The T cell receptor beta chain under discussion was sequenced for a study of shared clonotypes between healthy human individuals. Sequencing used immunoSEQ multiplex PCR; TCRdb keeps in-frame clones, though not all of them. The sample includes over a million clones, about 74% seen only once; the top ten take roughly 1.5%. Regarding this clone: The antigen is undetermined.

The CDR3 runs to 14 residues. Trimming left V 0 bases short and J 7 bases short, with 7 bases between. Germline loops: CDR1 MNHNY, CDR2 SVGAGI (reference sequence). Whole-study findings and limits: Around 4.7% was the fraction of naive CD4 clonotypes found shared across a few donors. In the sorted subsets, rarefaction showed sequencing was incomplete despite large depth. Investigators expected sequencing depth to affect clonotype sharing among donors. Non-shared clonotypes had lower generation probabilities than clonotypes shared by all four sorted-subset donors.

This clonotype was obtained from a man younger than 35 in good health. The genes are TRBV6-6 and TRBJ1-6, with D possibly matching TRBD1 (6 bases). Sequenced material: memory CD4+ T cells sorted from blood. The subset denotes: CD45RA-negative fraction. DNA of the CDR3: TGTGCCAGCAGTTACTCGGACAGCAATTCACCCCTCCACTTT. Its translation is CASSYSDSNSPLHF.